This is a list of T cell receptor beta chains from one sample in a study of Ad26.COV2.S vaccination and SARS-CoV-2 variants. Sequencing used immunoSEQ multiplex PCR; TCRdb keeps in-frame clones, though not all of them. In the table there are 300,000 to 400,000 clones, approximately 86% of which are singletons. Sequencing used peripheral blood, obtained in a trial of Ad26.COV2.S vaccine versus placebo. The source is a person between 18 and 59 years old who received the Ad26.COV2.S COVID-19 vaccine or a placebo. The conserved cysteine and the conserved F or W are not part of the CDR3 here. The D gene is left open where the match is weak.

. | TRBV6-2/TRBV6-3 | ASSLDTPPTQY
TRBD1 | TRBV5-1 | ASSLDGQGNSPLH
. | TRBV9 | ASSSTGAWNQPQH
. | TRBV24-1 | ATGEGGEDTQY
TRBD1 | TRBV6-6 | ASSLRDRGGDTEAF
TRBD1 | TRBV28 | ASCPSTGPRSSGNTIY
. | TRBV5-1 | ASRTGGGEQF
. | TRBV3-1/TRBV3-2 | ASSLKGGDSPLH
. | TRBV11-2 | ASSFSLVRGTEAF
. | TRBV3-1/TRBV3-2 | ASSQVVGGNTIY
. | TRBV7-2 | ASSLQTSVY
TRBD1 | TRBV4-1 | ASSQGQGPLTEAF
. | TRBV7-9 | ASSLVRGVVTNIQY
TRBD1 | TRBV19 | ASSIEKTGFSNQPQH
. | TRBV30 | AWSVRQVYEQY
TRBD1 | TRBV24-1 | ATSDSGDREAF
. | TRBV28 | ASSPAQESSGELF
TRBD2 | TRBV6-2/TRBV6-3 | ASSQNLAGGRF
. | TRBV5-1 | ASSLHTKPTDTQY
TRBD1 | TRBV10-3 | AIRWDRGGGTEAF
. | TRBV28 | ASRTGLIYGYT
. | TRBV19 | ASSPGLSQVLT
. | TRBV5-6 | ASSLSNGNTIY
TRBD1 | TRBV18 | ASSPGTGNSPLH
. | TRBV6-6 | ASRSGKESPLH